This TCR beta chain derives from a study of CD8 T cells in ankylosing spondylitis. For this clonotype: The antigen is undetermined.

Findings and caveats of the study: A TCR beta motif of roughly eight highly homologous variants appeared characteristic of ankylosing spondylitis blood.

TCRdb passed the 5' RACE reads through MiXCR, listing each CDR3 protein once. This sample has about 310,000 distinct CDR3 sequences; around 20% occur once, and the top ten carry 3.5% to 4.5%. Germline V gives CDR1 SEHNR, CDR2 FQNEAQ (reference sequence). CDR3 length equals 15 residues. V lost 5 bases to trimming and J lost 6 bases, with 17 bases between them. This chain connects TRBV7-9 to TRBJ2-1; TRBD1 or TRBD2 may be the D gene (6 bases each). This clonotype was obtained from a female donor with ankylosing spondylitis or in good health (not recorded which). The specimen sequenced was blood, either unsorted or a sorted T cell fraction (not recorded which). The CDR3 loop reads CASSALGGRGNEQFF. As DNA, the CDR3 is TGTGCCAGCAGCGCCCTAGGGGGGCGGGGCAATGAGCAGTTCTTC.